This T cell receptor (beta chain) was captured by sequencing in a study of response to subunit inactivated influenza vaccine. TCRdb re-derived calls from the RT-PCR reads in MiXCR, one entry per CDR3 protein. The sample shows about 160,000 distinct CDR3 sequences, 11% of them seen only once. This clonotype was counted many times. This CDR3 comprises 13 residues. With 6 bases removed from V and 3 bases from J, the gap between germline ends came to 15 bases. Germline CDR1 DFQATT, CDR2 SNEGSKA (reference sequence). The sequencing used non-naive T cells sorted from PBMCs, collected roughly 45 days after vaccination. The V and J genes are TRBV20-1 and TRBJ2-7; a weak D match, TRBD2 (5 bases). This clonotype originated in a man aged 50-59 years who received an inactivated influenza vaccine. The CDR3 nucleotides are TGCAGTGCCCCTGGACGGGGAAACTACGAGCAGTACTTC. Encoded protein: CSAPGRGNYEQYF.